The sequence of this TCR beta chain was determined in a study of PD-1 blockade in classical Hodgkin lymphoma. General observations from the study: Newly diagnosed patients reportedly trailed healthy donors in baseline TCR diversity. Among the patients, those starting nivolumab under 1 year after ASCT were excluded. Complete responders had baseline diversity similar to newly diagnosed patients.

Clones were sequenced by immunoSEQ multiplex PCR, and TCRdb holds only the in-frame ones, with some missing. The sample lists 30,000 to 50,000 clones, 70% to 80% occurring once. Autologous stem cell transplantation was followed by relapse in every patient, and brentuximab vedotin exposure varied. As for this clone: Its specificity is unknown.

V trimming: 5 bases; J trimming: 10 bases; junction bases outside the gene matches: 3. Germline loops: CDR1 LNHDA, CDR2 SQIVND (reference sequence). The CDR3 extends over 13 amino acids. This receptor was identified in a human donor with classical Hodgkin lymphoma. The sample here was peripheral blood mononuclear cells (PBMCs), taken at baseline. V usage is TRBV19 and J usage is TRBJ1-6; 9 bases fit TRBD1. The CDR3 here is CASSPGTGSPLHF. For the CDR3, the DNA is TGTGCCAGTAGTCCCGGGACAGGGTCACCCCTCCACTTT.